This T cell receptor beta chain is drawn from a study of response to subunit inactivated influenza vaccine. With regard to this clonotype: No antigen is known for it.

TCRdb passed the RT-PCR reads through MiXCR, listing each CDR3 protein once. The data contain roughly 780,000 distinct CDR3 sequences, about 18% of them seen just once; the ten biggest clones take up about 11%. Trimming shortened V by 6 bases and J by 6 bases, and 11 bases separated the two germline ends. This CDR3 region has 11 residues. The germline V gene encodes CDR1 SQVTM and CDR2 ANQGSEA. Findings of the study overall: The authors suggested that every seasonal influenza vaccination recruits few new T cells.

The sequences come from PBMCs from blood, collected more than 4 days after vaccination. The chain employs TRBV29-1 and TRBJ1-1; possibly TRBD1 for D (5 bases). The receptor was derived from a man between 45 and 60 years old who received an inactivated influenza vaccine. This chain's CDR3 is CSVLRGAEAFF. The CDR3 bases are TGCAGCGTCCTCCGAGGGGCTGAAGCTTTCTTT.